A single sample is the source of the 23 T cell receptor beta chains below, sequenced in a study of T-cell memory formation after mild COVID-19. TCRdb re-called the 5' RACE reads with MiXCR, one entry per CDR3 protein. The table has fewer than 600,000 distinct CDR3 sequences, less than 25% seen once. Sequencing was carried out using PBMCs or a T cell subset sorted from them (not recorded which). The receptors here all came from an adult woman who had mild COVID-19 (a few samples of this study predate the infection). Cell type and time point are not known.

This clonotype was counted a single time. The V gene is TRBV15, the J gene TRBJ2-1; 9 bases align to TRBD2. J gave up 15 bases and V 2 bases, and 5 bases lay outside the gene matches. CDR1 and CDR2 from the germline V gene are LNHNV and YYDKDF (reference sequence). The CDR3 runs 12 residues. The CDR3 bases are TGTGCCACCAGCAGAACTAGCGGGTCTAGGTTCTTC. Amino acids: CATSRTSGSRFF.

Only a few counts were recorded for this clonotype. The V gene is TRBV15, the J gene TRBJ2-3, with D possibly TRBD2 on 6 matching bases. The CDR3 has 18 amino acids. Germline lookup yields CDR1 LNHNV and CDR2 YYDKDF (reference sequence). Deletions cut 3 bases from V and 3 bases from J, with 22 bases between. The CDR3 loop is CATSSGVGIAGGTDTQYF. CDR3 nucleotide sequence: TGTGCCACCAGCAGCGGAGTAGGGATCGCCGGGGGAACAGATACGCAGTATTTT.

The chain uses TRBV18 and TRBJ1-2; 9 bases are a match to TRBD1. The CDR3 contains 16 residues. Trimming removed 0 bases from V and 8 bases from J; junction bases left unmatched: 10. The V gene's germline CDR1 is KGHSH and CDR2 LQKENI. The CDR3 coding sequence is TGTGCCAGCTCACCACCGTCGGACAGGGGACCTTGGGGCTACACCTTC. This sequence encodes CASSPPSDRGPWGYTF.

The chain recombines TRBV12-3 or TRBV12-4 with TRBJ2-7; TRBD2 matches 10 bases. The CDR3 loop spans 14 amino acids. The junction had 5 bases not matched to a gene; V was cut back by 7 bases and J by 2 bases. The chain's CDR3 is CASTRTSGTYEQYF. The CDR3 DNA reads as TGTGCCAGCACCAGGACTAGCGGTACCTACGAGCAGTACTTC.

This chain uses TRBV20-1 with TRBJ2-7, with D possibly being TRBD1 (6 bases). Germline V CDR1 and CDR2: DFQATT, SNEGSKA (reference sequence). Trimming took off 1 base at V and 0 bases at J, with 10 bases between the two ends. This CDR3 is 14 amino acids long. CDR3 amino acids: CSARGAGASYEQYF. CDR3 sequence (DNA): TGCAGTGCTAGAGGGGCAGGGGCCTCCTACGAGCAGTACTTC.

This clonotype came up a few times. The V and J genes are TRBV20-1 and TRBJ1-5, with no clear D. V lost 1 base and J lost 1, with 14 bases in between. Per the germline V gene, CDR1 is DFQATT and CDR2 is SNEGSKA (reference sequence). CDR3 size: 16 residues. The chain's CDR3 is CSARVNGRESNQPQHF. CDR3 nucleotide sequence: TGCAGTGCTAGAGTAAATGGGAGGGAGAGCAATCAGCCCCAGCATTTT.

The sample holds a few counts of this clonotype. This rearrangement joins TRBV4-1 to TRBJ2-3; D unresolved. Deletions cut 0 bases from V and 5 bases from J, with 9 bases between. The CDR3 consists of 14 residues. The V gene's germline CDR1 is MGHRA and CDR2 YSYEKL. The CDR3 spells CASSQEDPLDTQYF. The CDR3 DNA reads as TGCGCCAGCAGCCAAGAAGATCCGCTAGATACGCAGTATTTT.

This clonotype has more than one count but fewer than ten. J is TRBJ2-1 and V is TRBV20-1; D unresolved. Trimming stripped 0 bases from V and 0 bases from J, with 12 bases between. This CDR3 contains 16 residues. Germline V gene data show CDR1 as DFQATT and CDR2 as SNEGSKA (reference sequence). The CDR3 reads CSARDPQYSSYNEQFF. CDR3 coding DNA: TGCAGTGCTAGAGACCCACAGTATAGCTCCTACAATGAGCAGTTCTTC.

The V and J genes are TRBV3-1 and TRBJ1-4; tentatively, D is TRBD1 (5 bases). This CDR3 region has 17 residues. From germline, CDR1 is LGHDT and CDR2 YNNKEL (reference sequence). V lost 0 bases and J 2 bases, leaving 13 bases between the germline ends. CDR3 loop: CASSQEKGTRTNEKLFF. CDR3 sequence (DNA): TGTGCCAGCAGCCAAGAAAAGGGGACGCGGACTAATGAAAAACTGTTTTTT.

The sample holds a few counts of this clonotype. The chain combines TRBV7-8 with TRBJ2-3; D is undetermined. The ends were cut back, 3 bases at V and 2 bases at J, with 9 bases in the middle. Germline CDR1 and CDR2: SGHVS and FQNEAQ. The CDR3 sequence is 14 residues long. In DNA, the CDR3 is TGTGCCAGCAGCTTCTTGGATTTCACAGATACGCAGTATTTT. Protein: CASSFLDFTDTQYF. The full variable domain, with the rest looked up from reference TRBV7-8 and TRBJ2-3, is GAGVSQSPRYKVAKRGQDVALRCDPISGHVSLFWYQQALGQGPEFLTYFQNEAQLDKSGLPSDRFFAERPEGSVSTLKIQRTQQEDSAVYLCASSFLDFTDTQYFGPGTRLTVL.

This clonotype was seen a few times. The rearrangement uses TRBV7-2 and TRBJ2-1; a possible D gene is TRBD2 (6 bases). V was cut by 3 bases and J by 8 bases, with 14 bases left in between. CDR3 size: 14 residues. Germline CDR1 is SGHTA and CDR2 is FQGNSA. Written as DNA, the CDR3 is TGTGCCAGCAGCTTGGTTCCCGGGAGCTATGAGCAGTTCTTC. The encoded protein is CASSLVPGSYEQFF.

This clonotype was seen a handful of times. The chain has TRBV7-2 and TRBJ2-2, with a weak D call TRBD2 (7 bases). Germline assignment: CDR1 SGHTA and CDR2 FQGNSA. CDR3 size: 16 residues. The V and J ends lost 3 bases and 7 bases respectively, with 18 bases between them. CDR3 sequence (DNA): TGTGCCAGCAGCTTCCCCCGGGGGGCCGGGGGCGGGGAGCTGTTTTTT. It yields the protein CASSFPRGAGGGELFF.

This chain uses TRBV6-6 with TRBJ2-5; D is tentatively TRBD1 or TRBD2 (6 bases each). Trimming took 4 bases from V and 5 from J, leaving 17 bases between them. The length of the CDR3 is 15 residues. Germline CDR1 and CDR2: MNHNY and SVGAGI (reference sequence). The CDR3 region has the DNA TGTGCCAGCAGTTCCCTGGGAAGGGGGGATGAGACCCAGTACTTC. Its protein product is CASSSLGRGDETQYF.

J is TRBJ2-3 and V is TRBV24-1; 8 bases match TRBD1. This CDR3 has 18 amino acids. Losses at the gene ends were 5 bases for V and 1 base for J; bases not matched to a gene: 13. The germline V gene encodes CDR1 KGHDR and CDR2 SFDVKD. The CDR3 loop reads CATSVTGTGALGTDTQYF. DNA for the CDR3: TGTGCCACCAGTGTCACAGGGACAGGAGCTCTTGGCACAGATACGCAGTATTTT.

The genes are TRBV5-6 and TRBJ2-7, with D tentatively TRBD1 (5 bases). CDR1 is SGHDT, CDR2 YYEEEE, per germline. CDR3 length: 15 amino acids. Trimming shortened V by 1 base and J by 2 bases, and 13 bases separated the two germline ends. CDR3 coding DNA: TGTGCCAGCAGCTTGTCCTACAGGCTTGCCTACGAGCAGTACTTC. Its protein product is CASSLSYRLAYEQYF.

CDR3 sequence reads: CASSYFDPGGRDEQFF. The CDR3 nucleotides read TGTGCCAGCAGTTATTTCGATCCGGGGGGTCGGGATGAGCAGTTCTTC. The chain has TRBV6-6 and TRBJ2-1; 7 nucleotides agree with TRBD2. V lost 3 bases to trimming and J lost 8 bases; unmatched junction nucleotides: 13. CDR3 size: 16 residues. Germline-derived CDR1 and CDR2 are MNHNY and SVGAGI (reference sequence).

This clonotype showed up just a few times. The CDR3 region is CASSLSSAEVDTQYF. The CDR3 DNA reads as TGTGCCAGCAGCTTATCCAGCGCAGAGGTAGATACGCAGTATTTT. The chain is built from TRBV7-2 and TRBJ2-3; D uncertain. The CDR3 length is 15 residues. V was shortened by 2 bases and J by 5 bases, with 14 bases between the two germline ends. Germline CDR1 is SGHTA and CDR2 is FQGNSA.

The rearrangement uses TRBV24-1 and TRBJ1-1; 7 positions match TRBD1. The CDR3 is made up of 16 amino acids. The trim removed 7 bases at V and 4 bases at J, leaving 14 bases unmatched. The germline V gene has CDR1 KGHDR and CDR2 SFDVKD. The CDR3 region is CATSPGTGDFSTEAFF. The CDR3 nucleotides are TGTGCCACCAGCCCCGGTACAGGGGATTTTAGCACTGAAGCTTTCTTT.

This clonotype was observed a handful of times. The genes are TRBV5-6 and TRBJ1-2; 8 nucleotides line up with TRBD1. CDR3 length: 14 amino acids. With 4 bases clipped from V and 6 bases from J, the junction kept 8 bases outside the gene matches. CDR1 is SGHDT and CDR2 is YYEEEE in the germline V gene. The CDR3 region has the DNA TGTGCCAGCAGCCTCCAGGGGGCCATCGATGGCTACACCTTC. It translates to CASSLQGAIDGYTF.

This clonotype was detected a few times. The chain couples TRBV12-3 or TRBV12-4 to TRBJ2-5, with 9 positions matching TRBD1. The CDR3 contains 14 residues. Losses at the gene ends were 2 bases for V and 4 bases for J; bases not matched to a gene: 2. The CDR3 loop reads CASSLRQGVETQYF. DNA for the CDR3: TGTGCCAGCAGTTTAAGACAGGGGGTAGAGACCCAGTACTTC.

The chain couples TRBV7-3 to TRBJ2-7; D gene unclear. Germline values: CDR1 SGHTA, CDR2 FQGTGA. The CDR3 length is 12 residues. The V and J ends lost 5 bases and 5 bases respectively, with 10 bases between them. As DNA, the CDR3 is TGTGCCAGCAGCCCAGGACCCCACGAGCAGTACTTC. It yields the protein CASSPGPHEQYF.

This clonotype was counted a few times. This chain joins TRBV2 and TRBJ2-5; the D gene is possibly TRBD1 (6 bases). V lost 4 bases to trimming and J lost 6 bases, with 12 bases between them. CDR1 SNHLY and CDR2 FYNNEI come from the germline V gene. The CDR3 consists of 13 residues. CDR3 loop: CASSVRQGKTQYF. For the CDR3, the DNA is TGTGCCAGCAGTGTTCGGCAGGGGAAGACCCAGTACTTC.

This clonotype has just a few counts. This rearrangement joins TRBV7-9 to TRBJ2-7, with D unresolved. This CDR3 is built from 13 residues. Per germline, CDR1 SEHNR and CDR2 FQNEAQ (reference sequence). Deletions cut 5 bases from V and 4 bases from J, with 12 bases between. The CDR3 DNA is TGTGCCAGCAGCATAGTACGCGAGTACGAGCAGTACTTC. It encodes CASSIVREYEQYF.